This T cell receptor (beta chain) was captured in a study of T cells expressing NK-cell markers. Across the study: All TCR beta repertoires analysed originated from sorted CD3+CD56+NKG2C+, CD3+CD56+NKG2C- and CD3+CD56-NKG2C+ T cells. HCMV seropositivity marked most of the eight sequenced donors; one was seronegative.

Points on this clonotype: Antigen specificity is unknown.

Germline V gene sequence: CDR1 MGHRA, CDR2 YSYEKL. This CDR3 spans 14 amino acids. The cDNA for TCR beta came from 5'RACE template switching with UMIs. From its re-call of the 5' RACE reads, TCRdb lists each CDR3 protein once, without DNA. This table holds roughly 160,000 distinct CDR3 sequences. General study results and limits: Expanded NKG2C+ T cell clones had unclear HCMV specificity.

The sample taken for sequencing was blood T cells: a sorted CD56 or NKG2C T cell subset, CD4+ or CD8+ T cells, or bulk PBMC T cells (not recorded which). This chain joins TRBV4-1 and TRBJ1-1; the D call of TRBD1 rests on TCRdb alone, since no DNA is present to check it. This clonotype was sampled from a man aged 18-75 years in good health. The CDR3 protein is CASSQAGGYTEAFF.